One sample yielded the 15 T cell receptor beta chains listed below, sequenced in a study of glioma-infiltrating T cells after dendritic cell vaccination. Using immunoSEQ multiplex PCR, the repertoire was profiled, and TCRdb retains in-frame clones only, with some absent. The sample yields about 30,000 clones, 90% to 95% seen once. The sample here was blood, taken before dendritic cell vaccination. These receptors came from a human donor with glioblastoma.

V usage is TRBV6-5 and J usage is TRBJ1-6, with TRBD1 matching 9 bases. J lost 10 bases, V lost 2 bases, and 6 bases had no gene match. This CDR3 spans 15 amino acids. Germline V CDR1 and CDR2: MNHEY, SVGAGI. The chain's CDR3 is CASSYAQGARSPLHF. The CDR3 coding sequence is TGTGCCAGCAGTTACGCACAGGGGGCTAGGTCACCCCTCCACTTT.

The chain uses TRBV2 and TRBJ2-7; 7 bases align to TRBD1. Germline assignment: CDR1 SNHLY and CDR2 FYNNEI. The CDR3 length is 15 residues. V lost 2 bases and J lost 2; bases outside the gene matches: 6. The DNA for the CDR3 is TGTGCCAGCAGTGAAAGCCGGACAGGTGCCTACGAGCAGTACTTC. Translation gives CASSESRTGAYEQYF.

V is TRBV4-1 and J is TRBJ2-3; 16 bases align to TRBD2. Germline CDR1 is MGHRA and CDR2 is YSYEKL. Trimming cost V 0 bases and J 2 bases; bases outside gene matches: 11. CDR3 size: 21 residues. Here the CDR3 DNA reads TGCGCCAGCAGCCAAGAAGTTCCAGGGACTAGCGGGGGGGGCGACACAGATACGCAGTATTTT. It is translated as CASSQEVPGTSGGGDTDTQYF.

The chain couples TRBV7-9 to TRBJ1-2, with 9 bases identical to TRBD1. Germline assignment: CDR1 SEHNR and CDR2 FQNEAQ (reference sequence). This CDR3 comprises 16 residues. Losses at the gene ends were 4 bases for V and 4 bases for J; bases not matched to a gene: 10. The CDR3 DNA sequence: TGTGCCAGCAGCTACCTCGGAGGGACAGGGCTCTATGGCTACACCTTC. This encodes CASSYLGGTGLYGYTF.

The CDR3 here is CASSLGGTGYNEQFF. The CDR3 DNA sequence: TGCGCCAGCAGCTTGGGCGGGACAGGGTACAATGAGCAGTTCTTC. The chain employs TRBV5-1 and TRBJ2-1; TRBD1 matches at 9 bases. Germline V gene data show CDR1 as SGHRS and CDR2 as YFSETQ. V lost 0 bases to trimming and J lost 4 bases; unmatched junction nucleotides: 2. The CDR3 is made up of 15 amino acids.

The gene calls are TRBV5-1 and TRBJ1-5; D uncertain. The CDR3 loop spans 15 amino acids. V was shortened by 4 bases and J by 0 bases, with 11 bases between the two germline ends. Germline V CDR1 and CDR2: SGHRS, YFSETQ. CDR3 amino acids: CASSVLGDSNQPQHF. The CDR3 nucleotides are TGCGCCAGCAGCGTCCTCGGGGATAGCAATCAGCCCCAGCATTTT.

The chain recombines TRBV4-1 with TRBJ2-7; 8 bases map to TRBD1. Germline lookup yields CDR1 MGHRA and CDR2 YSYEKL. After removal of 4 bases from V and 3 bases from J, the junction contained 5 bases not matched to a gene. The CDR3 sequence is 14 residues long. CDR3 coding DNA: TGCGCCAGCAGCCTCGGACAGGGTTTCTACGAGCAGTACTTC. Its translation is CASSLGQGFYEQYF.

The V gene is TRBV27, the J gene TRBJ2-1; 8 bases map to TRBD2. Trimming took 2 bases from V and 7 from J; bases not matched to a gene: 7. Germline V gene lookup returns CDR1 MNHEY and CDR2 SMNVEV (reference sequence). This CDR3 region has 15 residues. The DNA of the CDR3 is TGTGCCAGCAGTTTAGGCGGGACTAGTCTGAATGAGCAGTTCTTC. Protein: CASSLGGTSLNEQFF.

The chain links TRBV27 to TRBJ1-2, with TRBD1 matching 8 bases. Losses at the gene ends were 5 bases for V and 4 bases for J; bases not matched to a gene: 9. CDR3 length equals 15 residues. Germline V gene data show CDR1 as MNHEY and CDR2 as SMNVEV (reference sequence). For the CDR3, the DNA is TGTGCCAGCAGTACCCCCGGGACAGGTATCTATGGCTACACCTTC. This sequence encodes CASSTPGTGIYGYTF.

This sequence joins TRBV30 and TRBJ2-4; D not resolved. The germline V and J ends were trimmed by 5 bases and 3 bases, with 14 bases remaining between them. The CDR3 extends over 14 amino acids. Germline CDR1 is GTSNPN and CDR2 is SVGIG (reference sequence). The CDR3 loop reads CAWAEWRGKNIQYF. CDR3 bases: TGTGCCTGGGCTGAATGGCGAGGCAAAAACATTCAGTACTTC.

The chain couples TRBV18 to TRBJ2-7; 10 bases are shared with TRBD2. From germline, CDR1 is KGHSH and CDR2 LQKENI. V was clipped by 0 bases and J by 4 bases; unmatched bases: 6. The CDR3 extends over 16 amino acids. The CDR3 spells CASSPPGTSVLYEQYF. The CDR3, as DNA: TGTGCCAGCTCACCACCTGGGACTAGCGTTTTATACGAGCAGTACTTC.

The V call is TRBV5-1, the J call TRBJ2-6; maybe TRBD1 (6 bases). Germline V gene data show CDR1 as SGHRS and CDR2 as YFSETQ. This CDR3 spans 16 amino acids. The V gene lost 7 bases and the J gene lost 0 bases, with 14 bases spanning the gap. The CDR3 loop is CASGPGHPSGANVLTF. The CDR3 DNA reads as TGCGCCAGCGGCCCGGGACACCCCTCTGGGGCCAACGTCCTGACTTTC.

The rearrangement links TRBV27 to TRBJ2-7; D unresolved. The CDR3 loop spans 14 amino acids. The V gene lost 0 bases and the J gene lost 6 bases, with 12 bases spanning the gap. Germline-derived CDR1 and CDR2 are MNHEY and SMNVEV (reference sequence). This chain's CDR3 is CASSLSMIGSEQYF. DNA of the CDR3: TGTGCCAGCAGTTTATCGATGATTGGCTCCGAGCAGTACTTC.

The CDR3 is CAWIAGGTDTQYF. In nucleotides, the CDR3 is TGTGCCTGGATAGCGGGGGGCACAGATACGCAGTATTTT. The chain recombines TRBV30 with TRBJ2-3; 9 nucleotides line up with TRBD2. CDR1 is GTSNPN and CDR2 is SVGIG in the germline V gene (reference sequence). The CDR3 is made up of 13 amino acids. V trimming: 4 bases; J trimming: 1 base; junction bases outside the gene matches: 0. The full variable domain, its missing parts supplied by reference TRBV30 and TRBJ2-3, is SQTIHQWPATLVQPVGSPLSLECTVEGTSNPNLYWYRQAAGRGLQLLFYSVGIGQISSEVPQNLSASRPQDRQFILSSKKLLLSDSGFYLCAWIAGGTDTQYFGPGTRLTVL.

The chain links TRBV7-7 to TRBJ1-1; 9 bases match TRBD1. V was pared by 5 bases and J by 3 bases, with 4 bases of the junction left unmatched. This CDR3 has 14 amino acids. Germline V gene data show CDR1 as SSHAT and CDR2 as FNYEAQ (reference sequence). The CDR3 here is CASSPWTGDTEAFF. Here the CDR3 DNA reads TGTGCCAGCAGCCCTTGGACAGGGGACACTGAAGCTTTCTTT.